The 2 T cell receptor beta chains below were found in one sample sequenced in a study of cytomegalovirus exposure and HLA in healthy donors (dated by TCRdb to 2017 to 2019). Library preparation employed the immunoSEQ multiplex PCR assay. A mixture of 60 forward primers for TCR Vbeta segments and 13 reverse primers for TCR Jbeta segments was used in the multiplex PCR. TCRdb provides this immuneACCESS table in a form limited to in-frame rearrangements. Some clones are lacking; in checked studies, under half of them reflect an unresolved V gene, and why the rest are absent is not known. For this sample there are 150,000 or so clones; around 70% appear just once. The ten largest clones represent around 1.9% of the sample. The sample was PBMCs. The receptors were sampled from an older woman in good health and CMV-seropositive.

The chain has TRBV27 and TRBJ2-5; D possibly corresponds to TRBD1 (6 bases). CDR1 is MNHEY and CDR2 is SMNVEV in the germline V gene (reference sequence). Trimming cost V 5 bases and J 6 bases, with 13 bases left between them. The CDR3 has 13 residues. CDR3 DNA: TGTGCCAGCAGTGGGGGCCCGATACAGACCCAGTACTTC. Amino acids: CASSGGPIQTQYF.

This chain joins TRBV5-1 and TRBJ2-1; D call uncertain. Germline V gene data show CDR1 as SGHRS and CDR2 as YFSETQ. V lost 4 bases and J 4 bases, leaving 6 bases between the germline ends. CDR3 length equals 12 residues. The CDR3 region has the DNA TGCGCCAGCAGCCAAAAATACAATGAGCAGTTCTTC. This translates into CASSQKYNEQFF.